The 4 T cell receptor beta chains in this list originate from one sample, sequenced in a study of cytomegalovirus exposure and HLA in healthy donors. The PCR made use of 60 Vbeta and 13 Jbeta primers. The assay was immunoSEQ multiplex PCR, and TCRdb's table has in-frame clones only and misses some. The table shows roughly 100,000 clones, with under 80% occurring only once. What was sequenced was PBMCs. The receptor set was obtained from a woman between 40 and 50 years old in good health and CMV-seropositive.

This clone appeared a few times. J is TRBJ2-1 and V is TRBV27; the match to TRBD1 covers 11 bases. CDR3 length: 17 amino acids. V lost 6 bases, J lost 1 base, and 8 bases stayed unmatched. The germline V gene has CDR1 MNHEY and CDR2 SMNVEV (reference sequence). As DNA, the CDR3 is TGTGCCAGCAGAGGGGACAGGGGGTCTCCGTCCTACAATGAGCAGTTCTTC. As protein: CASRGDRGSPSYNEQFF.

This rearrangement joins TRBV19 to TRBJ2-1, with 8 bases matching TRBD2. The germline V gene has CDR1 LNHDA and CDR2 SQIVND (reference sequence). This CDR3 is built from 15 residues. V dropped 5 bases and J dropped 7; count of bases not matched to a gene: 10. The CDR3 bases are TGTGCCAGTAGTCGGGCGGGAGGCCCCTTAAATGAGCAGTTCTTC. Residues: CASSRAGGPLNEQFF. Supplemented by reference TRBV19 and TRBJ2-1, the full variable domain reads DGGITQSPKYLFRKEGQNVTLSCEQNLNHDAMYWYRQDPGQGLRLIYYSQIVNDFQKGDIAEGYSVSREKKESFPLTVTSAQKNPTAFYLCASSRAGGPLNEQFFGPGTRLTVL.

This chain connects TRBV7-9 to TRBJ1-3, with TRBD1 matching 8 bases. V dropped 11 bases and J dropped 0; count of bases not matched to a gene: 6. This CDR3 has 14 amino acids. CDR1 and CDR2 from the germline V gene are SEHNR and FQNEAQ (reference sequence). CDR3 DNA sequence: TGTGCCGGCAACAGGGGGGACTCTGGAAACACCATATATTTT. Translating it yields CAGNRGDSGNTIYF.

This clone was recorded once. This chain joins TRBV2 and TRBJ2-7, with 7 bases identical to TRBD2. CDR3 length: 14 amino acids. J gave up 6 bases and V 5 bases, and 10 bases lay outside the gene matches. Per the germline V gene, CDR1 is SNHLY and CDR2 is FYNNEI. DNA of the CDR3: TGTGCCAGCAGTTCCGTCGCGGGGGTAGGCGAGCAGTACTTC. It encodes CASSSVAGVGEQYF.